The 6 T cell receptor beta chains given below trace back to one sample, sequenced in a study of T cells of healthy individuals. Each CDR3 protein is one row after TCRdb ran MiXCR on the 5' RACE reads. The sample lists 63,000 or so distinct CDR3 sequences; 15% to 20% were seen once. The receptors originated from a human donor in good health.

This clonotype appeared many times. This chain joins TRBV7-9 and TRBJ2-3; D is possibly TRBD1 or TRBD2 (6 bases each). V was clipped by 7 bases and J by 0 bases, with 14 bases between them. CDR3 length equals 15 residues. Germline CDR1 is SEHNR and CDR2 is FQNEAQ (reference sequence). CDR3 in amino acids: CASMGGHPSTDTQYF. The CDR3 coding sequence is TGTGCCAGCATGGGGGGACACCCTAGCACAGATACGCAGTATTTT. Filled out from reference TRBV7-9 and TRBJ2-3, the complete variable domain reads DTGVSQNPRHKITKRGQNVTFRCDPISEHNRLYWYRQTLGQGPEFLTYFQNEAQLEKSRLLSDRFSAERPKGSFSTLEIQRTEQGDSAMYLCASMGGHPSTDTQYFGPGTRLTVL.

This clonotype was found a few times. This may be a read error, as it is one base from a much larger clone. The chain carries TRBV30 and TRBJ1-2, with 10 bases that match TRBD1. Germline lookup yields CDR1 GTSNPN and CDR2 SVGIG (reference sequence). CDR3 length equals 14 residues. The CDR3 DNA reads TGTGCCTGGGTCCGGGACAGGGGATTTGGGGGCTACAACTTC. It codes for CAWVRDRGFGGYNF.

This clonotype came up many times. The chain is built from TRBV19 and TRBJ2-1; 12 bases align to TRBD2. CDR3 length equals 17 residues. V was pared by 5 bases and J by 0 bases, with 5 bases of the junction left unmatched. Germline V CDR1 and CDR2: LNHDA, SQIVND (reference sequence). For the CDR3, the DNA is TGTGCCAGTAGTCTCAGACTAGCGGGAGACTCCTACAATGAGCAGTTCTTC. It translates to CASSLRLAGDSYNEQFF.

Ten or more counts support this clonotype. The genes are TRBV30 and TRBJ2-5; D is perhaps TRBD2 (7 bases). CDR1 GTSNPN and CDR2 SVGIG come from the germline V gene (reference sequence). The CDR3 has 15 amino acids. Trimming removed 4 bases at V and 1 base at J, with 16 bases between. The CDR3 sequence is CAWTVGGASQETQYF. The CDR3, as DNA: TGTGCCTGGACGGTGGGGGGGGCCTCCCAAGAGACCCAGTACTTC.

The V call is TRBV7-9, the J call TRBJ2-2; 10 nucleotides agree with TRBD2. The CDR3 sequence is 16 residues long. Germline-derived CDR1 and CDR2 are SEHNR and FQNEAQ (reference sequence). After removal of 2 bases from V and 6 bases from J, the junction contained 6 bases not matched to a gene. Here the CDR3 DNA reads TGTGCCAGCAGCTTAAGTCTAGCGGGAGTATCCGGGGAGCTGTTTTTT. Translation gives CASSLSLAGVSGELFF.

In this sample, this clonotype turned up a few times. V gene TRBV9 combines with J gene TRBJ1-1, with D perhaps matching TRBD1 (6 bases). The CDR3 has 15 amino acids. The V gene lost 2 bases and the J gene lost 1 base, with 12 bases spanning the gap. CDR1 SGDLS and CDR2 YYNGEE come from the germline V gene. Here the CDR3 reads CASSVTGHQNTEAFF. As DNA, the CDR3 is TGTGCCAGCAGCGTGACGGGACACCAGAACACTGAAGCTTTCTTT.